A single sample gave rise to the 20 T cell receptor beta chains below, sequenced in a study of blood T cell repertoires in COVID-19. The repertoire was sequenced with immunoSEQ multiplex PCR; TCRdb's copy has only in-frame clones and lacks some. The table includes about 300,000 clones, 75% to 90% detected once. Sequencing was performed on peripheral blood. The source is a woman in her forties or fifties with COVID-19, enrolled during active disease.

This clone came up once. The chain is built from TRBV7-8 and TRBJ1-2; TRBD1 agrees at 7 bases. The CDR3 runs 14 residues. J lost 4 bases, V lost 6 bases, and 8 bases had no gene match. The germline V gene encodes CDR1 SGHVS and CDR2 FQNEAQ. CDR3 region: CASSLNRDSYGYTF. The CDR3 DNA reads as TGTGCCAGCAGTTTGAACCGGGACAGCTATGGCTACACCTTC. The whole variable domain, filled in from reference TRBV7-8 and TRBJ1-2, reads GAGVSQSPRYKVAKRGQDVALRCDPISGHVSLFWYQQALGQGPEFLTYFQNEAQLDKSGLPSDRFFAERPEGSVSTLKIQRTQQEDSAVYLCASSLNRDSYGYTFGSGTRLTVV.

The gene calls are TRBV4-3 and TRBJ1-2, with D possibly being TRBD1 (5 bases). CDR1 LGHNA and CDR2 YSLEER come from the germline V gene. The CDR3 runs 15 residues. Trimming stripped 0 bases from V and 5 bases from J, with 13 bases between. The CDR3 sequence is CASSQDRDSYYGYTF. The CDR3, as DNA: TGCGCCAGCAGCCAAGATAGAGACAGCTATTATGGCTACACCTTC.

The chain joins TRBV4-1 to TRBJ2-1, with 16 bases lining up with TRBD2. The germline V gene encodes CDR1 MGHRA and CDR2 YSYEKL. The CDR3 consists of 17 residues. V lost 6 bases and J lost 6; bases outside the gene matches: 8. The CDR3 here is CASRPGTSGRVSNEQFF. For the CDR3, the DNA is TGCGCCAGCAGGCCCGGGACTAGCGGGAGGGTTAGCAATGAGCAGTTCTTC.

The rearrangement uses TRBV4-1 and TRBJ2-5; TRBD2 matches at 10 bases. In germline, CDR1 is MGHRA, CDR2 YSYEKL. The length of the CDR3 is 15 residues. Trimming at V came to 4 bases and at J to 1 base, leaving 3 bases not matched to a gene. The CDR3 is CASSPWTSGQETQYF. In nucleotides, the CDR3 is TGCGCCAGCAGCCCTTGGACTAGCGGCCAAGAGACCCAGTACTTC.

The rearrangement uses TRBV6-5 and TRBJ2-1, with unresolved D. The ends were cut back, 7 bases at V and 9 bases at J, with 10 bases in the middle. There are 11 residues in the CDR3. Germline-derived CDR1 and CDR2 are MNHEY and SVGAGI. The CDR3 sequence is CASIRGSEQFF. CDR3 coding DNA: TGTGCCAGCATCCGAGGTAGTGAGCAGTTCTTC.

This clone was seen only once. The CDR3 sequence: CASSPWGGQGFFLWCYTF. In nucleotides, the CDR3 is TGTGCCAGCAGCCCATGGGGGGGACAGGGGTTTTTTCTATGGTGCTACACCTTC. The chain combines TRBV21-1 with TRBJ1-2; the DNA was not used to check the table's D call, TRBD1. TRBV21-1 is deemed a pseudogene. CDR3 length: 18 residues.

This clone has a single count. The chain recombines TRBV7-9 with TRBJ2-5, with D maybe TRBD1 (6 bases). CDR3 length: 14 amino acids. With 2 bases removed from V and 2 bases from J, the gap between germline ends came to 9 bases. Germline V gene lookup returns CDR1 SEHNR and CDR2 FQNEAQ (reference sequence). The CDR3 sequence: CASSLWTVQETQYF. The CDR3 DNA reads as TGTGCCAGCAGCTTATGGACAGTTCAAGAGACCCAGTACTTC.

The chain has TRBV19 and TRBJ1-1, with D unclear. The V gene lost 0 bases and the J gene lost 1 base, with 6 bases spanning the gap. Per germline, CDR1 LNHDA and CDR2 SQIVND (reference sequence). The CDR3 is 14 amino acids. CDR3 sequence: CASSIDARNTEAFF. The CDR3 nucleotides read TGTGCCAGTAGTATAGACGCGAGGAACACTGAAGCTTTCTTT.

The J gene is TRBJ2-1, the V gene TRBV9, with D possibly TRBD2 on 5 matching bases. This CDR3 contains 13 residues. The germline gives CDR1 SGDLS, CDR2 YYNGEE. V was shortened by 0 bases and J by 6 bases, with 7 bases between the two germline ends. Here the CDR3 reads CASSVDGLNEQFF. The DNA for the CDR3 is TGTGCCAGCAGCGTAGATGGACTCAATGAGCAGTTCTTC.

This chain joins TRBV19 and TRBJ2-3; TRBD1 matches 10 bases. Germline V gene sequence: CDR1 LNHDA, CDR2 SQIVND (reference sequence). Trimming removed 4 bases from V and 4 bases from J; junction bases left unmatched: 5. The CDR3 is 15 residues long. The CDR3 region has the DNA TGTGCCAGTAGTACGACAGGGGGCAAAGCAGATACGCAGTATTTT. Residues: CASSTTGGKADTQYF.

The chain employs TRBV19 and TRBJ2-2; D gene unclear. Germline-derived CDR1 and CDR2 are LNHDA and SQIVND (reference sequence). Trimming removed 7 bases at V and 6 bases at J, with 18 bases between. CDR3 length: 15 residues. CDR3 amino acids: CASISEDDLPGELFF. In DNA form, the CDR3 reads TGTGCCAGTATCTCAGAGGATGATCTTCCCGGGGAGCTGTTTTTT.

This clone was recorded a few times. The rearrangement uses TRBV11-2 and TRBJ1-6; possibly TRBD1 for D (6 bases). Germline assignment: CDR1 SGHAT and CDR2 FQNNGV. The ends were cut back, 3 bases at V and 2 bases at J, with 11 bases in the middle. The CDR3 totals 16 residues. The CDR3 nucleotides read TGTGCCAGCAGCTTCACCGACAGGACCTATAATTCACCCCTCCACTTT. Its protein product is CASSFTDRTYNSPLHF.

The chain carries TRBV10-3 and TRBJ1-3, with TRBD1 as a possible D gene (5 bases). The germline V gene has CDR1 ENHRY and CDR2 SYGVKD. CDR3 size: 15 residues. The V end was cut by 6 bases, the J end by 0 bases, with 12 bases between. The DNA of the CDR3 is TGTGCCATCAGCTCGACAGAGAGCTCTGGAAACACCATATATTTT. Its protein product is CAISSTESSGNTIYF.

This clone was seen once. The chain links TRBV19 to TRBJ1-3; D may be TRBD1 (6 bases). V shed 4 bases and J shed 0 bases, with 13 bases lying between them. This CDR3 contains 16 residues. CDR1 and CDR2 (germline): LNHDA, SQIVND (reference sequence). The CDR3 is CASSNPGQSSGNTIYF. The CDR3 coding sequence is TGTGCCAGTAGTAACCCGGGACAAAGCTCTGGAAACACCATATATTTT.

The V gene is TRBV21-1, the J gene TRBJ1-4. TRBV21-1 has pseudogene status. The CDR3 is 16 residues long. The CDR3, as DNA: TGTGCCAGCAGCAAATCTGGTGAGAGTGTTGGTGAAAAACTGTTTTTT. Residues: CASSKSGESVGEKLFF.

The genes are TRBV11-2 and TRBJ2-7; possibly TRBD1 for D (5 bases). Trimming took off 3 bases at V and 2 bases at J, with 20 bases between the two ends. The CDR3 has 17 amino acids. Germline values: CDR1 SGHAT, CDR2 FQNNGV. CDR3 sequence reads: CASSFRRTTEFAYEQYF. CDR3 coding DNA: TGTGCCAGCAGCTTTCGGCGGACAACGGAATTCGCCTACGAGCAGTACTTC.

V is TRBV7-9 and J is TRBJ1-2; 8 nucleotides align to TRBD1. V was pared by 7 bases and J by 4 bases, with 5 bases of the junction left unmatched. This CDR3 comprises 13 residues. Germline V gene lookup returns CDR1 SEHNR and CDR2 FQNEAQ (reference sequence). The CDR3 spells CASIPTGAYGYTF. Here the CDR3 DNA reads TGTGCCAGCATCCCGACAGGGGCCTATGGCTACACCTTC.

This clone was seen a single time. This sequence joins TRBV7-9 and TRBJ2-1, with D possibly being TRBD1 (6 bases). The V end was cut by 1 base, the J end by 1 base, with 11 bases between. The CDR3 runs 16 residues. CDR1 and CDR2 from the germline V gene are SEHNR and FQNEAQ (reference sequence). DNA for the CDR3: TGTGCCAGCAGCTTAGGTTGGGACAAATCCTACAATGAGCAGTTCTTC. Protein: CASSLGWDKSYNEQFF.

The chain combines TRBV4-1 with TRBJ2-5; a weak D match, TRBD2 (5 bases). The CDR3 runs 17 residues. V gave up 0 bases and J gave up 1 base, with 15 bases separating them. CDR1 and CDR2 from the germline V gene are MGHRA and YSYEKL. This CDR3 is CASSQERGFGGQETQYF. The DNA of the CDR3 is TGCGCCAGCAGCCAAGAACGAGGGTTTGGTGGCCAAGAGACCCAGTACTTC.

To note about this clone: Other nucleotide sequences in the sample specify the same CDR3. This chain joins TRBV5-1 and TRBJ1-2; 8 nucleotides agree with TRBD1. From germline, CDR1 is SGHRS and CDR2 YFSETQ. J lost 7 bases, V lost 0 bases, and 5 bases had no gene match. The length of the CDR3 is 14 residues. CDR3 amino acids: CASSLEGQGGGYTF. CDR3 nucleotide sequence: TGCGCCAGCAGCTTGGAAGGACAGGGTGGTGGCTACACCTTC. The whole variable domain, remainder taken from reference TRBV5-1 and TRBJ1-2, is KAGVTQTPRYLIKTRGQQVTLSCSPISGHRSVSWYQQTPGQGLQFLFEYFSETQRNKGNFPGRFSGRQFSNSRSEMNVSTLELGDSALYLCASSLEGQGGGYTFGSGTRLTVV.